The TCR beta chain under discussion was sequenced for a study of cytomegalovirus exposure and HLA in healthy donors. The PCR employed 60 Vbeta primers together with 13 Jbeta primers. Data came from immunoSEQ multiplex PCR; TCRdb stores just in-frame clones and leaves some out. The sample gives around 150,000 clones, 80% of which show up once; 5.1% is in the top ten. General study points: For most subjects, TCR beta sequences were reported to predict HLA-A and HLA-B alleles with accuracy. It was about 150 TCR beta chains that were listed as cytomegalovirus-associated.

As for this clone: What it binds is not known.

The clonotype was recovered from a male donor in good health and CMV-seronegative. Sequencing was performed on PBMCs.

The DNA for the CDR3 is TGTGCCAGTAGTCCAAGACTAGCGGGATATCTATATGAGCAGTTCTTC. It translates to CASSPRLAGYLYEQFF. The rearrangement uses TRBV19 and TRBJ2-1; 11 positions match TRBD2. The J segment lost 8 bases and the V segment lost 5 bases, leaving 11 bases of the junction unmatched. This CDR3 has 16 residues. The germline V gene encodes CDR1 LNHDA and CDR2 SQIVND (reference sequence).